This T cell receptor beta chain appears in the sequencing data of a study of CD8+CD57+ T cells in acquired aplastic anemia. Study in general: The average for DNA from sorted CD4+ and CD8+ cells was 3.2 ug. The average read count for CD4+ cells in healthy donors was around 11 million. Study results and limitations: About 30 shared CD8+ CDR3s appeared highly expressed within patients' immunodominant clones.

Germline V gives CDR1 DFQATT, CDR2 SNEGSKA (reference sequence). Trimming took 0 bases from V and 9 from J, leaving 18 bases between them. CDR3 size: 15 residues. There are many counts of this clonotype. Its antigen remains unidentified. Genomic DNA acted as the template from which TCR beta VDJ combination and CDR3 sequence profiling were carried out. TCRdb independently ran MiXCR on the reads; one entry per CDR3 protein. The table lists around 130,000 distinct CDR3 sequences, 48% of them singletons. The gene calls are TRBV20-1 and TRBJ2-1; possible D gene TRBD2, 7 bases. The specimen sequenced was sorted CD4+, CD8+, or CD8+CD57+ T cells (not recorded which) from PBMCs. The TCR sequence derives from a human donor in good health, serving as a control. CDR3 DNA sequence: TGCAGTGCTAGAGAGACGGCAGGGAGGGGGAGTGAGCAGTTCTTC. Its translation: CSARETAGRGSEQFF.